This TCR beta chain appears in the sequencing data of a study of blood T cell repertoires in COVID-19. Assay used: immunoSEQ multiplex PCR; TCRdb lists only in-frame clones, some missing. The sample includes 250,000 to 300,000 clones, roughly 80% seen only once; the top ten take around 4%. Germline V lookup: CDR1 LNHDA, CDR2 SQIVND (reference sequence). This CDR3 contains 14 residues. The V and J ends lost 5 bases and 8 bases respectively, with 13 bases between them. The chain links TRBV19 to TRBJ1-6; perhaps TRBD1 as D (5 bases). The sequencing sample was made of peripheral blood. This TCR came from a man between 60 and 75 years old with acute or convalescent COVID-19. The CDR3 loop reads CASSWGPGDSPLHF. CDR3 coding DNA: TGTGCCAGTAGTTGGGGACCGGGGGATTCACCCCTCCACTTT.